The 11 T cell receptor beta chains given below trace back to one sample, sequenced in a study of T cells in localized non-small cell lung cancer. Clones were sequenced by immunoSEQ multiplex PCR, and TCRdb holds only the in-frame ones, with some missing. The table lists 25,000 to 35,000 clones, about 86% of them singletons. The specimen comprised peripheral blood mononuclear cells, sampled before any cancer treatment. These receptors all stem from a man aged 40 to 70 with stage III lung adenocarcinoma.

CDR3 sequence (DNA): TGTGCCAGCAGTGAATTGGGAAGGGGGAGCAATCAGCCCCAGCATTTT. Amino acid sequence: CASSELGRGSNQPQHF. The rearrangement links TRBV6-1 to TRBJ1-5; the D gene is possibly TRBD1 (6 bases). This CDR3 is 16 amino acids long. Germline CDR1 MNHNS, CDR2 SASEGT. V dropped 2 bases and J dropped 1 base, with 12 bases sitting between them.

This clone was observed a handful of times. This chain links TRBV6-6 with TRBJ1-5, with no clear D. Per the germline V gene, CDR1 is MNHNY and CDR2 is SVGAGI (reference sequence). The V gene lost 3 bases and the J gene lost 2 bases, with 8 bases spanning the gap. This CDR3 region has 14 residues. The CDR3 loop reads CASSYQVGNQPQHF. CDR3 nucleotide sequence: TGTGCCAGCAGTTATCAGGTGGGCAATCAGCCCCAGCATTTT.

This chain links TRBV9 with TRBJ2-1, with D perhaps matching TRBD1 or TRBD2 (5 bases each). The germline V gene encodes CDR1 SGDLS and CDR2 YYNGEE. The germline V and J ends were trimmed by 0 bases and 2 bases, with 15 bases remaining between them. The CDR3 loop spans 17 amino acids. CDR3 DNA sequence: TGTGCCAGCAGCGTAGGTTTAGACGGGACGACCTACAATGAGCAGTTCTTC. Its protein is CASSVGLDGTTYNEQFF. Together with reference TRBV9 and TRBJ2-1, the CDR3 gives the full variable domain: DSGVTQTPKHLITATGQRVTLRCSPRSGDLSVYWYQQSLDQGLQFLIQYYNGEERAKGNILERFSAQQFPDLHSELNLSSLELGDSALYFCASSVGLDGTTYNEQFFGPGTRLTVL.

This clone has only one observation. V is TRBV28 and J is TRBJ1-2, with 10 positions matching TRBD1. Germline trimming cut 5 bases from V and 10 bases from J; bases unmatched to any gene: 7. CDR3 size: 13 residues. CDR1 and CDR2 from the germline V gene are MDHEN and SYDVKM. In nucleotides, the CDR3 is TGTGCCAGCAGTCTAGACAGGGGGCTAGACTACACCTTC. It yields the protein CASSLDRGLDYTF.

The chain uses TRBV5-4 and TRBJ1-2; maybe TRBD1 (6 bases). This CDR3 is 15 amino acids long. The germline CDR1 and CDR2 sequences are SGHNT and YYREEE (reference sequence). The V gene lost 0 bases and the J gene lost 4 bases, with 13 bases spanning the gap. In DNA, the CDR3 is TGTGCCAGCAGCTTGGCCCCGGACAGCTTCTATGGCTACACCTTC. It codes for CASSLAPDSFYGYTF.

This chain connects TRBV28 to TRBJ1-1; TRBD1 is a possible D gene (5 bases). Germline V gene lookup returns CDR1 MDHEN and CDR2 SYDVKM. This CDR3 has 11 residues. V was trimmed by 8 bases and J by 6 bases, leaving 10 bases between them. CDR3 loop: CASRRGPEAFF. The CDR3 DNA follows: TGTGCCAGCCGGAGGGGACCTGAAGCTTTCTTT.

This chain joins TRBV5-1 and TRBJ2-2, with 7 nucleotides matching TRBD1. Germline V CDR1 and CDR2: SGHRS, YFSETQ. This CDR3 is 14 amino acids long. Trimming removed 4 bases from V and 9 bases from J; junction bases left unmatched: 9. The DNA of the CDR3 is TGCGCCAGCAGCGTACAGGGGATGAGCCGGGAGCTGTTTTTT. Translation gives CASSVQGMSRELFF.

The rearrangement joins TRBV19 to TRBJ1-3, with D unresolved. This CDR3 is 14 amino acids long. Trimming took 5 bases from V and 0 from J, leaving 8 bases between them. The germline CDR1 and CDR2 sequences are LNHDA and SQIVND (reference sequence). The CDR3 DNA follows: TGTGCCAGTAGTCTGACGCCCTCTGGAAACACCATATATTTT. This sequence encodes CASSLTPSGNTIYF.

V usage is TRBV7-9 and J usage is TRBJ1-5; D is ambiguous. V was cut by 1 base and J by 3 bases, with 4 bases left in between. Germline loops: CDR1 SEHNR, CDR2 FQNEAQ (reference sequence). The CDR3 totals 13 residues. The CDR3 reads CASSLDLNQPQHF. The CDR3 DNA follows: TGTGCCAGCAGCTTAGATCTCAATCAGCCCCAGCATTTT.

The chain uses TRBV9 and TRBJ1-6; tentative D call: TRBD1 (5 bases). This CDR3 has 15 amino acids. The germline gives CDR1 SGDLS, CDR2 YYNGEE. V lost 0 bases to trimming and J lost 7 bases, with 11 bases between them. The CDR3 spells CASSVETAWNSPLHF. The CDR3 DNA sequence: TGTGCCAGCAGCGTAGAGACAGCCTGGAATTCACCCCTCCACTTT. Supplemented by reference TRBV9 and TRBJ1-6, the full variable domain reads DSGVTQTPKHLITATGQRVTLRCSPRSGDLSVYWYQQSLDQGLQFLIQYYNGEERAKGNILERFSAQQFPDLHSELNLSSLELGDSALYFCASSVETAWNSPLHFGNGTRLTVT.

The count of this clone is one. The chain joins TRBV4-1 to TRBJ1-4, with D unresolved. The CDR3 is 16 residues long. Germline CDR1 reads MGHRA; CDR2 reads YSYEKL. V was cut by 0 bases and J by 8 bases, with 16 bases left in between. The CDR3 loop reads CASSQDQSWAGEKLFF. CDR3 bases: TGCGCCAGCAGCCAAGATCAGTCCTGGGCGGGAGAAAAACTGTTTTTT.